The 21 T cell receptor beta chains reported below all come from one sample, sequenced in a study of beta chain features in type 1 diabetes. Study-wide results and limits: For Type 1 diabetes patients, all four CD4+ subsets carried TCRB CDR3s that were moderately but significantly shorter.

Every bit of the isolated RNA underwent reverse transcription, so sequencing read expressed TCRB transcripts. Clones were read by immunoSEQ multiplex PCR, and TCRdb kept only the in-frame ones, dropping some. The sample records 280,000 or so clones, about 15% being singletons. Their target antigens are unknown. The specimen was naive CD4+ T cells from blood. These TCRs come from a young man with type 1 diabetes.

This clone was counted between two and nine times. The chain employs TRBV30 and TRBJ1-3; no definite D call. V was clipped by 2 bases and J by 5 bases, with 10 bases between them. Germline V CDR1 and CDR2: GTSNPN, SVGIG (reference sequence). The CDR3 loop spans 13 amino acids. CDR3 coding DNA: TGTGCCTGGAGTCCCAGGAATCGAAACACCATATATTTT. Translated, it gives CAWSPRNRNTIYF.

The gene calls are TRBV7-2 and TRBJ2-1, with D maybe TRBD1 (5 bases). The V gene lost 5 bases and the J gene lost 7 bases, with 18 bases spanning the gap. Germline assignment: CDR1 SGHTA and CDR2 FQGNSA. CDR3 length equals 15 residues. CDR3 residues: CASSPRGLALNEQFF. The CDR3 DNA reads TGTGCCAGCAGCCCTAGGGGATTAGCTCTGAATGAGCAGTTCTTC.

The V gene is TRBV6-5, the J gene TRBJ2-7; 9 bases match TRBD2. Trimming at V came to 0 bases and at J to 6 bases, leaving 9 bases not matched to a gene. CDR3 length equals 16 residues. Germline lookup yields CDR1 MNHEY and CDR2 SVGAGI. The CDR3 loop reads CASSYSVAGGPLEQYF. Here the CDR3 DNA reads TGTGCCAGCAGTTACTCGGTGGCGGGAGGGCCTCTCGAGCAGTACTTC.

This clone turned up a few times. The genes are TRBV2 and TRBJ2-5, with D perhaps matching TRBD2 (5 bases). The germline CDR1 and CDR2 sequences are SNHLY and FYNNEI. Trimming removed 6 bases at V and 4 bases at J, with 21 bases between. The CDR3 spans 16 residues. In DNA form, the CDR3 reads TGTGCCAGCAGGGACGGACGCGGTGGAGGTAGAGAGACCCAGTACTTC. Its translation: CASRDGRGGGRETQYF.

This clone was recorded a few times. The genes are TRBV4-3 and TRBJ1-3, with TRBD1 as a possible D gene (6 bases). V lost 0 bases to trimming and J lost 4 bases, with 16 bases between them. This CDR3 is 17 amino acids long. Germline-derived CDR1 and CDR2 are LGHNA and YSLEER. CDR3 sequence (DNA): TGCGCCAGCAGCCAAGAACCGCAGGGACATGCGGGAAACACCATATATTTT. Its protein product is CASSQEPQGHAGNTIYF.

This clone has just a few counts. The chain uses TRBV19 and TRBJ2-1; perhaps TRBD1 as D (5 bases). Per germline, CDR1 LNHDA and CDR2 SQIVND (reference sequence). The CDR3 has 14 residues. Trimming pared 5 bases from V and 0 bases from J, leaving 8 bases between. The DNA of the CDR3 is TGTGCCAGTAGTCGACAGAGCTCCTACAATGAGCAGTTCTTC. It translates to CASSRQSSYNEQFF.

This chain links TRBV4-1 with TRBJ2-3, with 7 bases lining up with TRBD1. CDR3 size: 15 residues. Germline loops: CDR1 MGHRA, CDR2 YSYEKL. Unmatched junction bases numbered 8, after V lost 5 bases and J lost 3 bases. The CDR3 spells CASSAGTARTDTQYF. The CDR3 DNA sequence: TGCGCCAGCAGCGCCGGGACAGCAAGAACAGATACGCAGTATTTT.

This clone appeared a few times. The DNA for the CDR3 is TGTGCCAGCTCCGAAGGGAGGAACACTGAAGCTTTCTTT. As protein: CASSEGRNTEAFF. The gene calls are TRBV18 and TRBJ1-1; D call uncertain. The CDR3 is 13 amino acids. Deletions cut 6 bases from V and 1 base from J, with 9 bases between. Looked up from germline, CDR1 is KGHSH and CDR2 is LQKENI.

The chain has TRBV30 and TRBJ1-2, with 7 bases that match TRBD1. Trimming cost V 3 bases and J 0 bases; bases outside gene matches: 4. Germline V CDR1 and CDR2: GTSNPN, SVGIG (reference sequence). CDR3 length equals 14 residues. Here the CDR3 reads CAWRRDRSNYGYTF. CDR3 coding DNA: TGTGCCTGGAGACGGGACAGATCTAACTATGGCTACACCTTC.

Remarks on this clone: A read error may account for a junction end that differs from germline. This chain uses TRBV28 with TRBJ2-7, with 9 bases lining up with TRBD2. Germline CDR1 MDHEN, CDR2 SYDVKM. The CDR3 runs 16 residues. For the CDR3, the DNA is TGTGCCAGCGGACTTACTAATAGCGGGAGCCGCTACGAACAGTACTTC. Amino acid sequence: CASGLTNSGSRYEQYF.

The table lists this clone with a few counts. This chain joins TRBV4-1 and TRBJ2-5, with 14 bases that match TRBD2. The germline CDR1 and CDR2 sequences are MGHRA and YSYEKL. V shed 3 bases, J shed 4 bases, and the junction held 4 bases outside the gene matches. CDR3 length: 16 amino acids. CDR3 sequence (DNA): TGCGCCAGCAGCCAGATGGGACTAGCGGGAGCAGAGACCCAGTACTTC. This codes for CASSQMGLAGAETQYF.

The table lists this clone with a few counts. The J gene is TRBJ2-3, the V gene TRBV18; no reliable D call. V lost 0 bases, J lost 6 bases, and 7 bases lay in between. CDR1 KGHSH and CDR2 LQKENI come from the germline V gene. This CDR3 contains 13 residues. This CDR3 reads CASSPPSMDTQYF. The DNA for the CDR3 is TGTGCCAGCTCACCACCTAGCATGGATACGCAGTATTTT.

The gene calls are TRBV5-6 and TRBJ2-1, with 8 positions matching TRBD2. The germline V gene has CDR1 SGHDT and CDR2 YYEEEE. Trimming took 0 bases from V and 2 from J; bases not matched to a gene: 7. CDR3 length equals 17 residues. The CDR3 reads CASSLDLRGATYNEQFF. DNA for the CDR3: TGTGCCAGCAGCTTGGACTTGCGGGGGGCCACCTACAATGAGCAGTTCTTC. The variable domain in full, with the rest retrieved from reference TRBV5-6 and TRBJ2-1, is DAGVTQSPTHLIKTRGQQVTLRCSPKSGHDTVSWYQQALGQGPQFIFQYYEEEERQRGNFPDRFSGHQFPNYSSELNVNALLLGDSALYLCASSLDLRGATYNEQFFGPGTRLTVL.

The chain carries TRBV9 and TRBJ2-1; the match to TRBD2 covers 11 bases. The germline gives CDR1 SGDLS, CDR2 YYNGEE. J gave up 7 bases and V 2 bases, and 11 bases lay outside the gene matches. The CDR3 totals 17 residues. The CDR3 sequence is CASSVGSSGGSKNEQFF. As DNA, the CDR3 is TGTGCCAGCAGCGTTGGCTCTAGCGGGGGGAGTAAGAATGAGCAGTTCTTC.

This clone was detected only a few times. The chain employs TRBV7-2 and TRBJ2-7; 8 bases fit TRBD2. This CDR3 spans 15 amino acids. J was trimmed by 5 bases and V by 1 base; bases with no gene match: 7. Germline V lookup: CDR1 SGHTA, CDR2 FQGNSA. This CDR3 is CASSLGQRGSNEQYF. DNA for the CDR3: TGTGCCAGCAGCTTAGGACAGCGGGGGTCCAACGAGCAGTACTTC.

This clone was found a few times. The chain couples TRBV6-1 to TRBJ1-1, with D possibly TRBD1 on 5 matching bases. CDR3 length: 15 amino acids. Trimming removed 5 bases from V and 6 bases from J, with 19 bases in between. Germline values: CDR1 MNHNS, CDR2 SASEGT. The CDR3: CASSREATGLAEAFF. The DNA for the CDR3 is TGTGCCAGCAGTCGGGAGGCCACAGGACTCGCTGAAGCTTTCTTT.

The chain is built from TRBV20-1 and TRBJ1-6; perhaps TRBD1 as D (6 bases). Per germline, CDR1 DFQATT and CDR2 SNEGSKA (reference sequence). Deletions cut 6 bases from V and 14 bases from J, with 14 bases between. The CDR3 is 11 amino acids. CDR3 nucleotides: TGCAGTGCCCGGGACATCCATACCCTCCACTTT. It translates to CSARDIHTLHF.

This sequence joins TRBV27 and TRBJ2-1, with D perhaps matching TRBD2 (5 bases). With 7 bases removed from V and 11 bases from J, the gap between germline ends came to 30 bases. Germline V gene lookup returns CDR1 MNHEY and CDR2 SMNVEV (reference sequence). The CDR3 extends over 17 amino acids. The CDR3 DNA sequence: TGTGCCAGCACCCCATCCCCTATCTTGCGGGCACAAAGAAAGCAGTTCTTC. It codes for CASTPSPILRAQRKQFF.

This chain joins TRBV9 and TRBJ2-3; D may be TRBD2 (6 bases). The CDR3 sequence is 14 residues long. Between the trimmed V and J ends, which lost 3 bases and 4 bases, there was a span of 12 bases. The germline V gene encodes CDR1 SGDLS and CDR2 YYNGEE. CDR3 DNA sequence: TGTGCCAGCAGCGCTAAAGGAGGGGCAGATACGCAGTATTTT. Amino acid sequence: CASSAKGGADTQYF. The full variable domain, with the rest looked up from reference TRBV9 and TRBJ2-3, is DSGVTQTPKHLITATGQRVTLRCSPRSGDLSVYWYQQSLDQGLQFLIQYYNGEERAKGNILERFSAQQFPDLHSELNLSSLELGDSALYFCASSAKGGADTQYFGPGTRLTVL.

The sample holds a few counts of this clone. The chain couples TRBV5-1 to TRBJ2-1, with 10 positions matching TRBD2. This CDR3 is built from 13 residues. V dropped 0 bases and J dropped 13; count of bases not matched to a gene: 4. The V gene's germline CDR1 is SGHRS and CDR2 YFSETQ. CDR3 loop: CASSLETSGKQFF. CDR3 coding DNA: TGCGCCAGCAGCTTGGAAACTAGCGGGAAACAGTTCTTC.

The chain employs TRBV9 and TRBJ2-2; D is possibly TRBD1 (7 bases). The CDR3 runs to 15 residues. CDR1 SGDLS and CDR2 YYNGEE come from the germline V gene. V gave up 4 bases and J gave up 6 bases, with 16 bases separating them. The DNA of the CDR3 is TGTGCCAGCAGCCATGGAGGGCAGGGGGCCGGGGAGCTGTTTTTT. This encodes CASSHGGQGAGELFF.